This TCR beta chain was found in a study of human T cells and chemical hapten exposure. Overall study context: Diphenylcyclopropenone was administered weekly to the scalp of patients throughout the roughly 25-week study.

Time point defined: patch test 2, 6 weeks after DPC sensitization. Sample treatment: therapeutic diphenylcyclopropenone sensitization with weekly scalp DPC. At every patch-test visit, blood was drawn before the patch test was applied. Total RNA was extracted from unfractionated whole blood. As originally analysed: Between roughly 20,000 and 690,600 TCRs appeared in each sample, and the median stood at roughly 95,000. TCRdb fed the RACE reads into MiXCR, producing one record per CDR3 protein. The V and J calls and clone size come from TCRdb's table, not from the authors' own analysis. The sample has under 450,000 distinct CDR3 sequences, about 6% seen once. The CDR3 is made up of 14 amino acids. V gave up 3 bases and J gave up 5 bases, with 11 bases separating them. The V gene's germline CDR1 is SGHNT and CDR2 YENEEA.

The chain couples TRBV11-3 to TRBJ2-1, with no clear D. This TCR derives from a woman younger than 35 with alopecia areata. Some clones in this sample may be carry-over from other donors' samples. Here the sequenced sample was whole blood, taken in connection with sensitization to the hapten diphenylcyclopropenone (DPC). In DNA, the CDR3 is TGTGCCAGCAGCTTTAATTCTTGGGACAATGAGCAGTTCTTC. Translated, it gives CASSFNSWDNEQFF.